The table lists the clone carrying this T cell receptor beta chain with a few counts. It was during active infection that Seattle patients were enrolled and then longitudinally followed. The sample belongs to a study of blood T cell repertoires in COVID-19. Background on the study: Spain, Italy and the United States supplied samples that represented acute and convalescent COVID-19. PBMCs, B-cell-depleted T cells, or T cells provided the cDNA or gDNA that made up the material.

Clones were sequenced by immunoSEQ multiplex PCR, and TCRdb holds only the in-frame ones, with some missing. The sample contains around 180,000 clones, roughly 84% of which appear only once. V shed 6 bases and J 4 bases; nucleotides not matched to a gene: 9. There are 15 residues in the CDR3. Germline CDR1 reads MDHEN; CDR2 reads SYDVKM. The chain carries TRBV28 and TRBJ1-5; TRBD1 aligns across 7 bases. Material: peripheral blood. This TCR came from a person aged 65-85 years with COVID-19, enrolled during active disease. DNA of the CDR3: TGTGCCAGCAGAACCGCAGGGGGGAGGAATCAGCCCCAGCATTTT. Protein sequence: CASRTAGGRNQPQHF.